The entry below gives a single T cell receptor (beta chain) sequence along with its context. This clone came up a few times. The antigen this receptor binds is unknown. Base qualities are not at hand, and no much larger clone is one base apart. The immunoSEQ assay at survey resolution was used to sequence TCRbeta rearrangements from genomic DNA. The original methods were these. In the TCR sequencing data, the smallest productive clonotype frequency that could be detected was 2.59 x 10-5. Analyses included only productive TCRbeta rearrangements, meaning complete and in-frame sequences. Simpson clonality, calculated in the immunoSEQ Analyzer version 3.0, was used as the measure of sample clonality. Based on frequency, clones were grouped as very rare, small, medium, large (1-20%) or hyperexpanded (>20%). Generation probabilities were estimated with OLGA 1.2.3, V-gene circos plots were made with VDJtools, specificities were looked up in VDJdb, and CDR3 motifs were identified with GLIPH. Held by TCRdb, this immuneACCESS table contains in-frame sequences only and omits some clones. Under half of the omission traces to an unresolved V gene where checked; the cause of the rest is unknown. The D gene and trimming were derived from the DNA, and the V and J assignments and clone size from that table. This sample is represented by fewer than 45,000 clones; about 88% of them were singletons. The ten top clones hold 0.3% to 0.45% of the sample.

The germline V gene supplies CDR1 MDHEN and CDR2 SYDVKM. The CDR3 contains 11 residues, cysteine and phenylalanine counted. Only CDR3 DNA remains: 33 bases, in frame from the first base. A distance of 9 bases separates the germline ends of V and J, which lose 8 bases and 4 bases respectively. Buffy coats from 35 to 45 blood donors, supplied by the Finnish Red Cross blood service, were used as healthy controls. All TCR-sequenced material derived from peripheral blood: patient blood samples and healthy donor buffy coats. Peripheral blood mononuclear cells were isolated by Ficoll-Hypaque gradient centrifugation. CD4+ cells were magnetically purified from the buffy coats of healthy controls. The Gentra Puregene Cell and Tissue kit was used to extract genomic DNA, and a Qubit 2.0 fluorometer was used to measure the amount of genomic DNA. These data belong to a study of STAT5B mutations in CD4+ large granular lymphocyte leukemia (dated by TCRdb to about 2022). Background on the whole study: Among the healthy controls, the CDR3 'QG' motif was associated with a particular HLA allele. The study compared the TCRbeta repertoires of patients with CD4+ T-cell large granular lymphocyte leukemia against those of healthy blood donors. Flow cytometry on FACSCanto II or FACSVerse showed that the purified fractions were more than 95% pure among lymphocytes. Results and caveats for the whole study, not just this receptor: TRBV06-family usage was enriched among the top patient clones (8/27) compared with healthy controls (2/35). The data were not HLA-matched, and the relatively small sample size could explain the higher clonality seen in CD4+ compared with CD8+ T-LGLL. Greater clonality appeared to be present in CD4-sorted patient repertoires than in healthy CD4+ repertoires, and the difference was retained after the putative leukemic clones were removed. Main leukemic clonotypes were private to each patient, although about a quarter of the main leukemic clonotypes were found at low frequency in the non-leukemic repertoires of other patients.

The source material was CD4+ T cells from blood buffy coats. This clonotype originated in a human donor in good health. The rearranged chain carries TRBV28 and TRBJ2-7; no confident D gene assignment can be made. The DNA sequence is as follows: TGTGCCAGCCGGGTTCGGTACGAGCAGTACTTC. The resulting protein is CASRVRYEQYF. This CDR3, with the reference TRBV28 and TRBJ2-7 proteins standing in past its ends, gives the full variable domain DVKVTQSSRYLVKRTGEKVFLECVQDMDHENMFWYRQDPGLGLRLIYFSYDVKMKEKGDIPEGYSVSREKKERFSLILESASTNQTSMYLCASRVRYEQYFGPGTRLTVT.